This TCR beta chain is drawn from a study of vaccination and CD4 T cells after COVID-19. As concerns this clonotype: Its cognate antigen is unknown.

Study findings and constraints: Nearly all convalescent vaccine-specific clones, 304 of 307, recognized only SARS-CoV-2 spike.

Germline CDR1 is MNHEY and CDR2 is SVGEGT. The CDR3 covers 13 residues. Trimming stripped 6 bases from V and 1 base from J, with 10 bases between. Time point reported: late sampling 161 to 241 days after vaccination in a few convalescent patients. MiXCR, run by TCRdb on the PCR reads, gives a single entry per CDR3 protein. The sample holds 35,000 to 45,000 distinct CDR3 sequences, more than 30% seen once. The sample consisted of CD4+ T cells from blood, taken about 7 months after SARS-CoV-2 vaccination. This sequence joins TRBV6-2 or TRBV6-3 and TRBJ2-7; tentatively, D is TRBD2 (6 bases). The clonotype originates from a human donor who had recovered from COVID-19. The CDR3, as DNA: TGTGCCAGCAGAATTAGCGGATCCTACGAGCAGTACTTC. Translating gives CASRISGSYEQYF.